These 24 T cell receptor beta chains share one sample of origin, sequenced in a study of blood T cells in healthy people across ages. For the second PCR, which ran for roughly 6 to 12 cycles, a sample-barcoded 5' primer and a J-beta primer mix were used. TCRdb processed the 5' RACE reads anew with MiXCR; each CDR3 protein has one entry. The sample shows about 1,400,000 distinct CDR3 sequences, approximately 59% of them seen only once. The sample taken for sequencing was blood. The receptors were gathered from a young man in good health.

This clonotype was counted a few times. The DNA of the CDR3 is TGCGCCAGCAGCGAACAGGGGTCCGGGATGGATACGCAGTATTTT. Protein: CASSEQGSGMDTQYF. The chain uses TRBV5-1 and TRBJ2-3; TRBD1 matches 7 bases. The germline V gene encodes CDR1 SGHRS and CDR2 YFSETQ. The CDR3 is 15 residues long. Unmatched junction bases numbered 11, after V lost 4 bases and J lost 6 bases.

This clonotype was seen only a few times. The rearrangement uses TRBV20-1 and TRBJ2-1; TRBD2 matches 12 bases. J gave up 5 bases and V 3 bases, and 5 bases lay outside the gene matches. This CDR3 comprises 15 residues. Germline values: CDR1 DFQATT, CDR2 SNEGSKA (reference sequence). CDR3 sequence (DNA): TGCAGTGCTAGGCCTAGCGGGAGGGTGAACAATGAGCAGTTCTTC. Residues: CSARPSGRVNNEQFF.

The rearrangement uses TRBV28 and TRBJ1-6, with 7 bases lining up with TRBD1. This CDR3 region has 20 residues. Germline V gene sequence: CDR1 MDHEN, CDR2 SYDVKM. V lost 3 bases to trimming and J lost 0 bases; unmatched junction nucleotides: 14. The chain's CDR3 is CASSFPPMGQLSSYNSPLHF. The DNA of the CDR3 is TGTGCCAGCAGTTTCCCTCCCATGGGACAGCTAAGCTCCTATAATTCACCCCTCCACTTT.

The rearrangement uses TRBV4-1 and TRBJ2-1, with TRBD2 as a possible D gene (6 bases). Trimming removed 4 bases from V and 9 bases from J, with 16 bases in between. Germline CDR1 reads MGHRA; CDR2 reads YSYEKL. This CDR3 spans 14 amino acids. The CDR3 coding sequence is TGCGCCAGCAGCCGGGGGATGGGGGGTGGTGAGCAGTTCTTC. Protein: CASSRGMGGGEQFF.

The chain links TRBV11-1 to TRBJ2-4, with 7 bases fitting TRBD1. Gene TRBJ2-7 matches the end of the DNA better, so the J call may be wrong. The germline CDR1 and CDR2 sequences are SGHAT and FQDESV (reference sequence). The CDR3 contains 16 residues. Written as DNA, the CDR3 is TGTGCCAGCAGCTTAGACGCCGGGACAGTAGGGGACGAGCAGTACTTC. This codes for CASSLDAGTVGDEQYF.

This rearrangement joins TRBV7-2 to TRBJ2-2, with 10 nucleotides matching TRBD2. Trimming at V came to 4 bases and at J to 6 bases, leaving 5 bases not matched to a gene. The CDR3 spans 15 residues. The V gene's germline CDR1 is SGHTA and CDR2 FQGNSA. The CDR3 sequence: CASSYSGGLAGELFF. CDR3 bases: TGTGCCAGCAGCTATAGCGGGGGGCTCGCCGGGGAGCTGTTTTTT. Supplemented by reference TRBV7-2 and TRBJ2-2, the full variable domain reads GAGVSQSPSNKVTEKGKDVELRCDPISGHTALYWYRQSLGQGLEFLIYFQGNSAPDKSGLPSDRFSAERTGGSVSTLTIQRTQQEDSAVYLCASSYSGGLAGELFFGEGSRLTVL.

This CDR3 is CSARDEGVAKNIQYF. The CDR3 nucleotides are TGCAGTGCTAGGGACGAGGGGGTAGCCAAAAACATTCAGTACTTC. V and J are TRBV20-1 and TRBJ2-7, with a weak D call TRBD1 (6 bases). The J call may be faulty, since TRBJ2-4 better matches the DNA end. This CDR3 region has 15 residues. The germline V gene encodes CDR1 DFQATT and CDR2 SNEGSKA (reference sequence).

The chain links TRBV7-2 to TRBJ2-1, with D possibly matching TRBD2 (5 bases). Trimming pared 6 bases from V and 4 bases from J, leaving 16 bases between. Germline lookup yields CDR1 SGHTA and CDR2 FQGNSA. The CDR3 runs to 15 residues. The CDR3 is CASSSNWTPYNEQFF. CDR3 sequence (DNA): TGTGCCAGCAGTTCTAACTGGACTCCGTACAATGAGCAGTTCTTC.

For the CDR3, the DNA is TGTGCCAGCACCCCGGAGGCAGGGTCCTATGGCTACACCTTC. Encoded protein: CASTPEAGSYGYTF. V and J are TRBV12-3 or TRBV12-4 and TRBJ1-2; tentatively, D is TRBD1 (5 bases). The V and J ends lost 7 bases and 4 bases respectively, with 16 bases between them. This CDR3 has 14 amino acids.

The rearrangement uses TRBV3-1 and TRBJ1-4; D uncertain. The CDR3 contains 16 residues. Germline CDR1 LGHDT, CDR2 YNNKEL (reference sequence). The ends were cut back, 3 bases at V and 10 bases at J, with 21 bases in the middle. CDR3 bases: TGTGCCAGCAGCCAGGGCTTAGGTCCCCAAATCGGAAAACTGTTTTTT. This codes for CASSQGLGPQIGKLFF. Combining the CDR3 with reference TRBV3-1 and TRBJ1-4 gives the whole variable domain DTAVSQTPKYLVTQMGNDKSIKCEQNLGHDTMYWYKQDSKKFLKIMFSYNNKELIINETVPNRFSPKSPDKAHLNLHINSLELGDSAVYFCASSQGLGPQIGKLFFGSGTQLSVL.

J is TRBJ2-4 and V is TRBV7-2, with a possible D match to TRBD2 (5 bases). Germline V CDR1 and CDR2: SGHTA, FQGNSA. The CDR3 loop spans 13 amino acids. V lost 3 bases and J 9 bases, leaving 12 bases between the germline ends. For the CDR3, the DNA is TGTGCCAGCAGCTTGTCGAATGGAGGCATTCAGTACTTC. This translates into CASSLSNGGIQYF.

The CDR3 DNA reads TGTGCCAGCTCCTCCGTAGGCCACTCGGACGAGCAGTACTTC. It codes for CASSSVGHSDEQYF. The chain couples TRBV18 to TRBJ2-4; D is unclear. The J call may be wrong; the DNA end is better matched by TRBJ2-7. Germline V lookup: CDR1 KGHSH, CDR2 LQKENI. The CDR3 has 14 amino acids.

V is TRBV6-1 and J is TRBJ2-3; D call uncertain. This CDR3 contains 12 residues. Germline V gives CDR1 MNHNS, CDR2 SASEGT. With 5 bases removed from V and 7 bases from J, the gap between germline ends came to 10 bases. The CDR3 coding sequence is TGTGCCAGCAGTATCCCCAGGAATACGCAGTATTTT. It encodes CASSIPRNTQYF.

The genes are TRBV29-1 and TRBJ1-2, with a tentative D call TRBD1 (6 bases). The V end lost 2 bases, the J end lost 4 bases, and 11 bases lay between the germline ends. The CDR3 is 13 residues long. Germline values: CDR1 SQVTM, CDR2 ANQGSEA. Written as DNA, the CDR3 is TGCAGCGTTGAAACGGGGGGCGGCTATGGCTACACCTTC. Its protein product is CSVETGGGYGYTF.

This clonotype was seen more than once but under ten times. The CDR3 nucleotides read TGCAGTGCTAGAGGACACGAATCCTACGAGCAGTACTTC. Residues: CSARGHESYEQYF. The rearrangement links TRBV20-1 to TRBJ2-7; unclear D gene. The V and J ends lost 1 base and 1 base respectively, with 8 bases between them. The V gene's germline CDR1 is DFQATT and CDR2 SNEGSKA (reference sequence). The CDR3 runs to 13 residues.

This chain joins TRBV4-1 and TRBJ2-7, with 8 bases lining up with TRBD2. The J call may be in error: the DNA end matches TRBJ2-5 better. CDR1 and CDR2 from the germline V gene are MGHRA and YSYEKL. The CDR3 runs to 15 residues. The CDR3 DNA reads as TGCGCCAGCAGCACCCATCCGGGACTAGAAGAGACCCAGTACTTC. Its translation: CASSTHPGLEETQYF.

The chain combines TRBV29-1 with TRBJ2-1; possible D gene TRBD1, 6 bases. V was clipped by 4 bases and J by 1 base, with 11 bases between them. Germline V CDR1 and CDR2: SQVTM, ANQGSEA. This CDR3 contains 14 residues. In DNA form, the CDR3 reads TGCAGCGTTGCCGGGACACCGTCCTACAATGAGCAGTTCTTC. It yields the protein CSVAGTPSYNEQFF.

The chain combines TRBV6-2 or TRBV6-3 with TRBJ2-5; D not resolved. From germline, CDR1 is MNHEY and CDR2 SVGEGT. The ends were cut back, 2 bases at V and 10 bases at J, with 17 bases in the middle. The CDR3 has 14 residues. This CDR3 reads CASSYTRPTSDQYF. CDR3 nucleotides: TGTGCCAGCAGTTACACCCGTCCAACCTCGGACCAGTACTTC.

The genes are TRBV12-3 or TRBV12-4 and TRBJ2-1; 9 positions match TRBD2. CDR3 size: 15 residues. Trimming took 7 bases from V and 2 from J; bases not matched to a gene: 6. The CDR3 protein is CASILSGGTYNEQFF. As DNA, the CDR3 is TGTGCCAGCATCCTAAGCGGGGGGACCTACAATGAGCAGTTCTTC.

The chain links TRBV28 to TRBJ1-1; D might be TRBD1 (5 bases). Trimming removed 2 bases from V and 11 bases from J, with 24 bases in between. The germline gives CDR1 MDHEN, CDR2 SYDVKM. This CDR3 spans 16 amino acids. The CDR3 DNA sequence: TGTGCCAGCAGTTTAGGTTGGGCAGGGTTTGAGATGAAGGCTTTCTTT. Translated: CASSLGWAGFEMKAFF. Filled out from reference TRBV28 and TRBJ1-1, the complete variable domain reads DVKVTQSSRYLVKRTGEKVFLECVQDMDHENMFWYRQDPGLGLRLIYFSYDVKMKEKGDIPEGYSVSREKKERFSLILESASTNQTSMYLCASSLGWAGFEMKAFFGQGTRLTVV.

The rearrangement links TRBV9 to TRBJ2-1; 9 nucleotides match TRBD2. J lost 4 bases, V lost 0 bases, and 2 bases had no gene match. Germline V gene data show CDR1 as SGDLS and CDR2 as YYNGEE. The CDR3 extends over 15 amino acids. The CDR3 region has the DNA TGTGCCAGCAGCGTAGTGACTAGCGGATACAATGAGCAGTTCTTC. It translates to CASSVVTSGYNEQFF. Full variable domain (outside the CDR3, taken from reference TRBV9 and TRBJ2-1): DSGVTQTPKHLITATGQRVTLRCSPRSGDLSVYWYQQSLDQGLQFLIQYYNGEERAKGNILERFSAQQFPDLHSELNLSSLELGDSALYFCASSVVTSGYNEQFFGPGTRLTVL.

At least ten counts were recorded for this clonotype. The chain combines TRBV27 with TRBJ1-1, with D uncertain. CDR3 size: 13 residues. V lost 0 bases, J lost 1 base, and 3 bases lay in between. CDR1 MNHEY and CDR2 SMNVEV come from the germline V gene (reference sequence). The CDR3 DNA is TGTGCCAGCAGTTTATCGGCGAACACTGAAGCTTTCTTT. Translation: CASSLSANTEAFF.

In its sample, this clonotype was seen a few times. This chain connects TRBV25-1 to TRBJ1-2; tentative D call: TRBD1 (5 bases). V was clipped by 3 bases and J by 1 base, with 12 bases between them. The CDR3 totals 15 residues. Germline V gene data show CDR1 as MGHDK and CDR2 as SYGVNS. Written as DNA, the CDR3 is TGTGCCAGCAGTGACGGGACGGCCGTTAACTATGGCTACACCTTC. Translated: CASSDGTAVNYGYTF.

This clonotype has a handful of counts. CDR3 sequence: CASTSPVPNEQFF. In DNA form, the CDR3 reads TGTGCCAGCACCTCCCCTGTTCCCAATGAGCAGTTCTTC. The chain links TRBV28 to TRBJ2-1; D is ambiguous. V lost 7 bases to trimming and J lost 6 bases, with 13 bases between them. The CDR3 spans 13 residues. CDR1 is MDHEN and CDR2 is SYDVKM in the germline V gene.